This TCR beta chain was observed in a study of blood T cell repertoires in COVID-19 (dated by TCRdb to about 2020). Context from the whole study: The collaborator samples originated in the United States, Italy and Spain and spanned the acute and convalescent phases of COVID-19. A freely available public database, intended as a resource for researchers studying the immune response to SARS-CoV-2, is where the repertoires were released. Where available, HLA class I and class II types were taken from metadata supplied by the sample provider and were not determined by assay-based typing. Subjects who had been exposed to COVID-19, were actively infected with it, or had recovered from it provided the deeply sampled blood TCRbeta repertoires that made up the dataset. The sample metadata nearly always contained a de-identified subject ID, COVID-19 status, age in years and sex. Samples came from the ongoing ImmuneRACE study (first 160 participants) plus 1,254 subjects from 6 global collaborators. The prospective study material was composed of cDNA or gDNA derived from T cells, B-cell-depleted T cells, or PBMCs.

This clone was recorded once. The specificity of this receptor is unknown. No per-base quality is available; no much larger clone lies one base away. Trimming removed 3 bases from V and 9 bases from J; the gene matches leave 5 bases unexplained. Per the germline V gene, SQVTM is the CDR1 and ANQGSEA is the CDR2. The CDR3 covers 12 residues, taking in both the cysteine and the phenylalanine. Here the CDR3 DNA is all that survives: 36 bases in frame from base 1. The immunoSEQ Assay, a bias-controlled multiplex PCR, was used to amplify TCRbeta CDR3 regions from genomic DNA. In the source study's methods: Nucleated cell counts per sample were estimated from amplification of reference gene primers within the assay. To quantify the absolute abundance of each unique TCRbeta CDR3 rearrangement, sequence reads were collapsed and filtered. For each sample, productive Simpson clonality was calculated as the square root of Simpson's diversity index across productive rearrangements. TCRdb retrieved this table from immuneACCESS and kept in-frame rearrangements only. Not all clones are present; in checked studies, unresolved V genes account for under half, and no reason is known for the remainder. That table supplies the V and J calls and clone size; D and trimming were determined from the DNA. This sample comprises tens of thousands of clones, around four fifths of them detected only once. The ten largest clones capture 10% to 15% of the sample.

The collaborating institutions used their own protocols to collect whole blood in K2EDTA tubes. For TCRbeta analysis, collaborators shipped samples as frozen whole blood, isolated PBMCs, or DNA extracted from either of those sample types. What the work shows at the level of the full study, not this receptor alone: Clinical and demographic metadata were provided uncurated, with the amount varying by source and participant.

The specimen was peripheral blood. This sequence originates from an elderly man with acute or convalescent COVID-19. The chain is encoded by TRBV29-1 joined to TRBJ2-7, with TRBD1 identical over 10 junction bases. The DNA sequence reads TGCAGCGTTGATAGAGGACAGGGGGTGCAGTACTTC. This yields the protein CSVDRGQGVQYF.